This T cell receptor beta chain was sequenced for a study of T cell responses to AZD1222 COVID-19 vaccine. The CDR3 runs to 19 residues. V shed 2 bases, J shed 1 base, and the junction held 13 bases outside the gene matches. Germline values: CDR1 SGHRS, CDR2 YFSETQ. Sequenced by immunoSEQ multiplex PCR; TCRdb stores in-frame clones only, minus some. The sample yields 20,000 to 30,000 clones, about 88% seen once. The chain has TRBV5-1 and TRBJ2-1; 9 bases are a match to TRBD1. The sequences come from peripheral blood, collected 28 days after the second AZD1222 dose. This sequence originates from an adult who received the AZD1222 COVID-19 vaccine. The CDR3 spells CASSFPGQGQVRSYNEQFF. The CDR3 coding sequence is TGCGCCAGCAGCTTCCCGGGACAGGGACAAGTAAGGTCCTACAATGAGCAGTTCTTC.